Following are 32 T cell receptor beta chains from one sample sequenced in a study of cytomegalovirus exposure and HLA in healthy donors. PCR was performed using 60 Vbeta and 13 Jbeta primers. Using immunoSEQ multiplex PCR, the repertoire was profiled, and TCRdb retains in-frame clones only, with some absent. The sample's table shows about 130,000 clones. The sequencing input was PBMCs. The receptors were sampled from a man between 18 and 29 years old in good health and CMV-seronegative.

The chain couples TRBV28 to TRBJ2-7; 8 bases line up with TRBD2. This CDR3 has 15 residues. Trimming at V came to 6 bases and at J to 6 bases, leaving 13 bases not matched to a gene. CDR1 MDHEN and CDR2 SYDVKM come from the germline V gene. The CDR3 region has the DNA TGTGCCAGCAGCCCGGGGGCAGCGGGAGAATCCGAGCAGTACTTC. Translated: CASSPGAAGESEQYF. The whole variable domain, remainder taken from reference TRBV28 and TRBJ2-7, is DVKVTQSSRYLVKRTGEKVFLECVQDMDHENMFWYRQDPGLGLRLIYFSYDVKMKEKGDIPEGYSVSREKKERFSLILESASTNQTSMYLCASSPGAAGESEQYFGPGTRLTVT.

The chain's CDR3 is CAWSVRPESSGEKLFF. As DNA, the CDR3 is TGTGCCTGGAGTGTACGACCAGAGAGCTCGGGTGAAAAACTGTTTTTT. This chain joins TRBV30 and TRBJ1-4; no clear D gene. Per the germline V gene, CDR1 is GTSNPN and CDR2 is SVGIG (reference sequence). This CDR3 is built from 16 residues. Trimming pared 0 bases from V and 7 bases from J, leaving 18 bases between.

The chain carries TRBV27 and TRBJ2-7, with 7 nucleotides matching TRBD2. The CDR3 extends over 12 amino acids. CDR1 and CDR2 from the germline V gene are MNHEY and SMNVEV (reference sequence). The J segment lost 3 bases and the V segment lost 8 bases, leaving 4 bases of the junction unmatched. The CDR3 spells CASRGGLYEQYF. CDR3 coding DNA: TGTGCCAGCCGCGGGGGACTCTACGAGCAGTACTTC.

This chain connects TRBV7-9 to TRBJ2-2; D is ambiguous. This CDR3 is built from 14 residues. V dropped 7 bases and J dropped 4 bases, with 13 bases sitting between them. Germline CDR1 reads SEHNR; CDR2 reads FQNEAQ (reference sequence). CDR3 sequence (DNA): TGTGCCAGCACCCTCCCTGAGTCCACCGGGGAGCTGTTTTTT. This sequence encodes CASTLPESTGELFF.

The chain employs TRBV12-5 and TRBJ2-3, with TRBD2 as a possible D gene (6 bases). Germline values: CDR1 LGHNT, CDR2 FRNRAP. There are 12 residues in the CDR3. The V end was cut by 10 bases, the J end by 4 bases, with 12 bases between. As DNA, the CDR3 is TGTGCTACCTCCGGGACTTCAGATACGCAGTATTTT. It is translated as CATSGTSDTQYF.

The chain carries TRBV4-1 and TRBJ1-2; 10 bases line up with TRBD1. J was trimmed by 0 bases and V by 0 bases; bases with no gene match: 4. Germline V gene lookup returns CDR1 MGHRA and CDR2 YSYEKL. CDR3 size: 17 residues. This chain's CDR3 is CASSQDPGTGANYGYTF. CDR3 sequence (DNA): TGCGCCAGCAGCCAAGACCCCGGGACAGGGGCTAACTATGGCTACACCTTC.

CDR3 DNA sequence: TGTGCCAGCAACGAGGCGGGGCCTAATCAGCCCCAGCATTTT. As protein: CASNEAGPNQPQHF. V gene TRBV6-5 combines with J gene TRBJ1-5; possibly TRBD1 for D (5 bases). Germline lookup yields CDR1 MNHEY and CDR2 SVGAGI. The CDR3 totals 14 residues. V dropped 7 bases and J dropped 4 bases, with 14 bases sitting between them.

This sequence joins TRBV9 and TRBJ2-7; 8 bases are a match to TRBD1. The CDR3 spans 15 residues. Losses at the gene ends were 4 bases for V and 5 bases for J; bases not matched to a gene: 11. In germline, CDR1 is SGDLS, CDR2 YYNGEE. CDR3 in DNA: TGTGCCAGCAGCACCTCAACCGGGACAGGAAACGAGCAGTACTTC. This codes for CASSTSTGTGNEQYF.

The chain couples TRBV30 to TRBJ2-3, with TRBD1 matching over 7 bases. Losses at the gene ends were 1 base for V and 4 bases for J; bases not matched to a gene: 11. There are 16 residues in the CDR3. CDR1 is GTSNPN and CDR2 is SVGIG in the germline V gene (reference sequence). The CDR3, as DNA: TGTGCCTGGAGTGGCGAGACAGGGAAATCCCCAGATACGCAGTATTTT. It encodes CAWSGETGKSPDTQYF.

The rearrangement joins TRBV7-2 to TRBJ1-5; D uncertain. The V end was cut by 3 bases, the J end by 4 bases, with 7 bases between. The CDR3 runs 13 residues. The germline CDR1 and CDR2 sequences are SGHTA and FQGNSA. DNA of the CDR3: TGTGCCAGCAGCTTTACCGGGAATCAGCCCCAGCATTTT. It codes for CASSFTGNQPQHF.

The chain has TRBV5-6 and TRBJ2-5; TRBD1 aligns across 9 bases. The J call could be wrong; TRBJ2-7 is a better fit for the DNA end. Germline lookup yields CDR1 SGHDT and CDR2 YYEEEE. This CDR3 is 15 amino acids long. The CDR3 DNA reads TGTGCCAGCAGTTTTCCGGGACAGGGTTCCTACGAGCAGTACTTC. Its translation: CASSFPGQGSYEQYF.

This sequence joins TRBV4-3 and TRBJ2-3; no reliable D call. Trimming removed 1 base at V and 6 bases at J, with 14 bases between. Per germline, CDR1 LGHNA and CDR2 YSLEER. This CDR3 has 15 residues. In DNA, the CDR3 is TGCGCCAGCAGCCAAGCCCTTCAGAGGCCCGATACGCAGTATTTT. Its protein product is CASSQALQRPDTQYF.

V gene TRBV23-1 combines with J gene TRBJ2-1; TRBD1 is a possible D gene (6 bases). TRBV23-1 is an ORF, with its function uncertain. The CDR3 runs to 18 residues. Trimming shortened V by 0 bases and J by 3 bases, and 18 bases separated the two germline ends. The CDR3 DNA follows: TGCGCCAGCAGTCAATCTTTCTATTCTTCGGACAGCTACAATGAGCAGTTCTTC. Translating gives CASSQSFYSSDSYNEQFF.

Turning to this clone: It is likely a read error, because the conserved phenylalanine at the end of the CDR3 is missing. The V gene is TRBV7-9, the J gene TRBJ1-2, with D uncertain. Looked up from germline, CDR1 is SEHNR and CDR2 is FQNEAQ (reference sequence). The V and J ends lost 5 bases and 2 bases respectively, with 9 bases between them. The CDR3 covers 13 residues. The CDR3 DNA reads as TGTGCCAGCAGCGCGGAGGCAAACTATGGCTACACCCTC. Its protein product is CASSAEANYGYTL.

The V call is TRBV29-1, the J call TRBJ2-3; no reliable D call. The V end lost 0 bases, the J end lost 7 bases, and 14 bases lay between the germline ends. The CDR3 contains 14 residues. The germline CDR1 and CDR2 sequences are SQVTM and ANQGSEA. This chain's CDR3 is CSVEDRPGQNTQYF. CDR3 in DNA: TGCAGCGTTGAAGATCGACCAGGCCAAAATACGCAGTATTTT.

The gene calls are TRBV2 and TRBJ2-3; D not resolved. CDR3 length: 13 amino acids. V lost 3 bases to trimming and J lost 7 bases, with 11 bases between them. Germline V gene data show CDR1 as SNHLY and CDR2 as FYNNEI. The CDR3 coding sequence is TGTGCCAGCAGTGAGGGCGTCGCGTATACGCAGTATTTT. Encoded protein: CASSEGVAYTQYF.

This chain uses TRBV29-1 with TRBJ1-1, with 8 nucleotides matching TRBD1. The CDR3 totals 11 residues. The germline gives CDR1 SQVTM, CDR2 ANQGSEA. V shed 5 bases and J 6 bases; nucleotides not matched to a gene: 2. The CDR3 DNA is TGCAGCGTTCCACAGGGGGCTGAAGCTTTCTTT. Translated, it gives CSVPQGAEAFF.

The V and J genes are TRBV7-2 and TRBJ2-2; no clear D. Trimming took 8 bases from V and 7 from J, leaving 8 bases between them. The CDR3 length is 11 residues. Germline loops: CDR1 SGHTA, CDR2 FQGNSA. For the CDR3, the DNA is TGTGCCAGCGGAGTTCTCGGGGAGCTGTTTTTT. Protein: CASGVLGELFF.

The CDR3 nucleotides read TGTGCCAGCCGGTGGAGGGGAAATCAGCCCCAGCATTTT. Its protein is CASRWRGNQPQHF. J is TRBJ1-5 and V is TRBV19; tentative D call: TRBD1 (5 bases). The V and J ends lost 9 bases and 4 bases respectively, with 13 bases between them. The CDR3 sequence is 13 residues long. The germline V gene has CDR1 LNHDA and CDR2 SQIVND (reference sequence).

The genes are TRBV7-2 and TRBJ1-2, with D possibly TRBD1 on 5 matching bases. Trimming removed 0 bases from V and 4 bases from J, with 15 bases in between. The CDR3 has 16 residues. CDR1 is SGHTA, CDR2 FQGNSA, per germline. CDR3 in amino acids: CASSLARGGGSYGYTF. The CDR3, as DNA: TGTGCCAGCAGCTTAGCGAGGGGCGGGGGGAGCTATGGCTACACCTTC. The full variable domain, with the rest looked up from reference TRBV7-2 and TRBJ1-2, is GAGVSQSPSNKVTEKGKDVELRCDPISGHTALYWYRQSLGQGLEFLIYFQGNSAPDKSGLPSDRFSAERTGGSVSTLTIQRTQQEDSAVYLCASSLARGGGSYGYTFGSGTRLTVV.

The chain combines TRBV2 with TRBJ2-7; the match to TRBD1 covers 7 bases. Germline V gene sequence: CDR1 SNHLY, CDR2 FYNNEI. Trimming cost V 5 bases and J 0 bases; bases outside gene matches: 4. This CDR3 contains 14 residues. CDR3 sequence (DNA): TGTGCCAGCAGTCCGGACAGGAACTCCTACGAGCAGTACTTC. Encoded protein: CASSPDRNSYEQYF.

J is TRBJ2-2 and V is TRBV5-5, with 14 positions matching TRBD2. Germline CDR1 is SGHKS and CDR2 is YYEKEE (reference sequence). CDR3 length equals 17 residues. The V and J ends lost 4 bases and 2 bases, in that order; junction bases with no gene match: 4. In DNA form, the CDR3 reads TGTGCCAGCAGCCAGACTAGCGGGGGGGTCAACACCGGGGAGCTGTTTTTT. It codes for CASSQTSGGVNTGELFF.

This rearrangement joins TRBV6-6 to TRBJ1-1, with D unclear. Trimming pared 6 bases from V and 1 base from J, leaving 9 bases between. The CDR3 covers 13 residues. Germline-derived CDR1 and CDR2 are MNHNY and SVGAGI (reference sequence). CDR3 in DNA: TGTGCCAGCAGCCGTCAGGAGAACACTGAAGCTTTCTTT. Its translation is CASSRQENTEAFF.

This chain uses TRBV5-1 with TRBJ1-2; D unresolved. Germline V lookup: CDR1 SGHRS, CDR2 YFSETQ. Trimming removed 0 bases at V and 4 bases at J, with 16 bases between. The CDR3 is 16 residues long. Written as DNA, the CDR3 is TGCGCCAGCAGCTTGGGTGGTAGCGGAACCTTCTATGGCTACACCTTC. It translates to CASSLGGSGTFYGYTF. The variable domain in full, completed from reference TRBV5-1 and TRBJ1-2, reads KAGVTQTPRYLIKTRGQQVTLSCSPISGHRSVSWYQQTPGQGLQFLFEYFSETQRNKGNFPGRFSGRQFSNSRSEMNVSTLELGDSALYLCASSLGGSGTFYGYTFGSGTRLTVV.

The chain couples TRBV5-6 to TRBJ2-7, with TRBD2 matching over 7 bases. Germline V gene sequence: CDR1 SGHDT, CDR2 YYEEEE. Trimming cost V 3 bases and J 3 bases; bases outside gene matches: 3. This CDR3 is built from 13 residues. The CDR3 coding sequence is TGTGCCAGCAGCTGGGGGACTAACTACGAGCAGTACTTC. Residues: CASSWGTNYEQYF.

This chain connects TRBV2 to TRBJ1-1; 9 bases align to TRBD1. The germline gives CDR1 SNHLY, CDR2 FYNNEI. The CDR3 contains 16 residues. J gave up 1 base and V 3 bases, and 6 bases lay outside the gene matches. CDR3 nucleotide sequence: TGTGCCAGCAGTGATCCAGAGGGACAGGGGAACACTGAAGCTTTCTTT. This sequence encodes CASSDPEGQGNTEAFF.

The chain employs TRBV11-2 and TRBJ2-5, with 7 bases fitting TRBD1. V was clipped by 11 bases and J by 1 base; unmatched bases: 4. Germline V gene sequence: CDR1 SGHAT, CDR2 FQNNGV. The CDR3 length is 12 residues. The CDR3 protein is CACRQGQETQYF. Written as DNA, the CDR3 is TGTGCCTGCCGACAGGGCCAAGAGACCCAGTACTTC. Supplemented by reference TRBV11-2 and TRBJ2-5, the full variable domain reads EAGVAQSPRYKIIEKRQSVAFWCNPISGHATLYWYQQILGQGPKLLIQFQNNGVVDDSQLPKDRFSAERLKGVDSTLKIQPAKLEDSAVYLCACRQGQETQYFGPGTRLLVL.

The J gene is TRBJ2-2, the V gene TRBV7-2, with 8 nucleotides matching TRBD1. CDR3 length: 16 residues. In germline, CDR1 is SGHTA, CDR2 FQGNSA. The J segment lost 6 bases and the V segment lost 4 bases, leaving 10 bases of the junction unmatched. CDR3 bases: TGTGCCAGCAGCTCCCGGACAGGGAGGACGTCCGGGGAGCTGTTTTTT. It translates to CASSSRTGRTSGELFF.

The chain carries TRBV28 and TRBJ2-7; 7 bases are a match to TRBD1. The V gene end was trimmed by 2 bases and the J gene end by 2 bases; junction bases not matched to a gene: 0. This CDR3 is 13 amino acids long. Germline lookup yields CDR1 MDHEN and CDR2 SYDVKM. In DNA form, the CDR3 reads TGTGCCAGCAGTTTAGGGACAGCCTACGAGCAGTACTTC. Translated, it gives CASSLGTAYEQYF. Drawing the rest from reference TRBV28 and TRBJ2-7, the complete variable domain is DVKVTQSSRYLVKRTGEKVFLECVQDMDHENMFWYRQDPGLGLRLIYFSYDVKMKEKGDIPEGYSVSREKKERFSLILESASTNQTSMYLCASSLGTAYEQYFGPGTRLTVT.

The chain has TRBV7-9 and TRBJ2-7; possibly TRBD2 for D (5 bases). Germline-derived CDR1 and CDR2 are SEHNR and FQNEAQ (reference sequence). The CDR3 has 15 amino acids. V was trimmed by 5 bases and J by 4 bases, leaving 18 bases between them. The CDR3 sequence: CASSPRVPEGYEQYF. The CDR3 DNA reads TGTGCCAGCAGCCCTCGGGTGCCCGAGGGTTACGAGCAGTACTTC.

The chain is built from TRBV5-4 and TRBJ2-3; D call uncertain. Germline lookup yields CDR1 SGHNT and CDR2 YYREEE (reference sequence). Deletions cut 5 bases from V and 0 bases from J, with 7 bases between. CDR3 length equals 13 residues. CDR3 residues: CASREVSTDTQYF. The CDR3 bases are TGTGCCAGCAGAGAGGTTAGCACAGATACGCAGTATTTT.

This chain uses TRBV4-1 with TRBJ2-6, with 11 bases identical to TRBD1. The length of the CDR3 is 19 residues. Germline V gives CDR1 MGHRA, CDR2 YSYEKL. V shed 1 base, J shed 0 bases, and the junction held 5 bases outside the gene matches. The CDR3 reads CASSQGDRGAPSGANVLTF. CDR3 nucleotide sequence: TGCGCCAGCAGCCAAGGGGACAGGGGGGCCCCCTCTGGGGCCAACGTCCTGACTTTC.